This T cell receptor (beta chain) was recorded in a study of T cell changes during pregnancy in multiple sclerosis. V was pared by 6 bases and J by 14 bases, with 10 bases between. CDR1 is SNHLY, CDR2 FYNNEI, per germline. The CDR3 contains 9 residues. Sequencing was performed with immunoSEQ multiplex PCR; in TCRdb, only in-frame clones are kept and a portion is missing. Here the sample spans tens of thousands of clones, approximately 92% being singletons. The clonotype comes from a female donor with multiple sclerosis, enrolled in a pregnancy study. The V and J genes are TRBV2 and TRBJ1-1; the D gene is possibly TRBD1 (6 bases). Sequenced material: CD8+ T cells from peripheral blood mononuclear cells, taken in the third trimester of pregnancy. The CDR3 loop reads CASRQGQFF. Here the CDR3 DNA reads TGTGCCAGCAGGCAGGGACAATTCTTT.